The text below deals with one TCR beta chain. The target antigen is unknown. This entry is derived from a study of T cell responses to AZD1222 COVID-19 vaccine. The study, taken as a whole, reports: Researchers took repertoire samples only after the peak T cell response had come.

Sequenced by immunoSEQ multiplex PCR; TCRdb stores in-frame clones only, minus some. The sample has over 95,000 clones; about 89% are singletons. The CDR3 length is 14 residues. Germline-derived CDR1 and CDR2 are SGHAT and FQNNGV. V was trimmed by 5 bases and J by 4 bases, leaving 11 bases between them. The sequencing used peripheral blood, collected on day 0 of AZD1222 vaccination. This chain links TRBV11-2 with TRBJ1-4; no clear D. This TCR was recovered from an adult in good health. CDR3 sequence reads: CASSPRLGNEKLFF. The CDR3 coding sequence is TGTGCCAGCAGCCCCCGGTTGGGTAATGAAAAACTGTTTTTT.